The 12 T cell receptor beta chains listed next were all sequenced from one sample in a study of molecular identifiers for immune sequencing clone quantification. A single record per CDR3 protein comes from TCRdb applying MiXCR to the PCR reads. Of 600,000 to 650,000 distinct CDR3 sequences in the sample, around 20% were seen once. The sequenced material came from naive CD8+ T cells from blood, with Jurkat cell RNA spiked in. The sample's subset: FACS-sorted CD8+CD4-CCR7+CD45RA+ naive T cells. Receptor source: a human donor in good health. Some libraries in this study had Jurkat cell RNA spiked in.

This clonotype has ten or more counts. The J gene is TRBJ2-3, the V gene TRBV28; either TRBD1 or TRBD2 may fit D (5 bases each). The CDR3 runs 10 residues. The V end lost 11 bases, the J end lost 7 bases, and 10 bases lay between the germline ends. Germline loops: CDR1 MDHEN, CDR2 SYDVKM. The CDR3: CALGGNTQYF. Here the CDR3 DNA reads TGTGCCCTTGGGGGAAATACGCAGTATTTT. Based on the CDR3 plus reference TRBV28 and TRBJ2-3, the full variable domain is DVKVTQSSRYLVKRTGEKVFLECVQDMDHENMFWYRQDPGLGLRLIYFSYDVKMKEKGDIPEGYSVSREKKERFSLILESASTNQTSMYLCALGGNTQYFGPGTRLTVL.

In this sample, this clonotype turned up many times. The V gene is TRBV6-5, the J gene TRBJ2-7, with 11 bases matching TRBD1. CDR3 size: 15 residues. Per the germline V gene, CDR1 is MNHEY and CDR2 is SVGAGI. The junction had 10 bases not matched to a gene; V was cut back by 8 bases and J by 4 bases. The CDR3 sequence: CASRLWGQGGYEQYF. In DNA form, the CDR3 reads TGTGCCAGCCGTTTGTGGGGACAGGGGGGTTACGAGCAGTACTTC.

At least ten counts were recorded for this clonotype. The V and J genes are TRBV6-6 and TRBJ1-2; the D gene is possibly TRBD1 (6 bases). This CDR3 has 14 amino acids. Deletions cut 4 bases from V and 4 bases from J, with 13 bases between. Germline assignment: CDR1 MNHNY and CDR2 SVGAGI (reference sequence). The CDR3 spells CASSSEGGGYGYTF. CDR3 nucleotides: TGTGCCAGCAGTTCCGAGGGGGGCGGCTATGGCTACACCTTC.

Turning to this clonotype: Just one base apart from a much larger clone, this may be a read error. The conserved closing phenylalanine or tryptophan is absent in this CDR3, likely reflecting a read error. The rearrangement links TRBV5-6 to TRBJ2-3; D uncertain. Germline-derived CDR1 and CDR2 are SGHDT and YYEEEE. V was shortened by 5 bases and J by 2 bases, with 15 bases between the two germline ends. The CDR3 length is 15 residues. The DNA for the CDR3 is TGTGCCAGCAGAGAAGGAGTGATTGCCACAGATACGCAGTATTCT. Its translation: CASREGVIATDTQYS.

On this clonotype itself: A single base separates this from a much larger clone, so it may be a read error. The rearrangement joins TRBV6-8 to TRBJ1-4; 9 bases are shared with TRBD1. The CDR3 length is 20 residues. Germline CDR1 is MNHGY and CDR2 is SAAAGT. The CDR3 bases are TGTGCCAGCAGTTATCGGTTCTATTCGCTAGGGACAGGGTTTGGTGAAAAACTGCTTTTT. It yields the protein CASSYRFYSLGTGFGEKLLF.

V usage is TRBV4-1 and J usage is TRBJ2-7; no clear D gene. The CDR3 consists of 14 residues. Trimming shortened V by 2 bases and J by 0 bases, and 8 bases separated the two germline ends. Germline V gives CDR1 MGHRA, CDR2 YSYEKL. Written as DNA, the CDR3 is TGCGCCAGCAGCCAACCCAGCCTCTCCTACGAGCAGTACTTC. This encodes CASSQPSLSYEQYF.

This clonotype was picked up many times. The chain links TRBV4-3 to TRBJ2-5; 8 bases map to TRBD1. Germline loops: CDR1 LGHNA, CDR2 YSLEER. The CDR3 contains 16 residues. V shed 0 bases, J shed 2 bases, and the junction held 5 bases outside the gene matches. The CDR3 sequence: CASSQEGTGGQETQYF. CDR3 nucleotides: TGCGCCAGCAGCCAAGAAGGGACAGGAGGACAAGAGACCCAGTACTTC.

This clonotype was seen at least ten times. The chain couples TRBV12-3 or TRBV12-4 to TRBJ1-1; D is uncertain. V was clipped by 3 bases and J by 1 base, with 9 bases between them. CDR3 size: 14 residues. The CDR3 loop is CASSLFWRNTEAFF. The CDR3 coding sequence is TGTGCCAGCAGTTTGTTTTGGCGGAACACTGAAGCTTTCTTT.

The sample holds many counts of this clonotype. V gene TRBV7-3 combines with J gene TRBJ1-4, with TRBD1 as a possible D gene (6 bases). The germline gives CDR1 SGHTA, CDR2 FQGTGA. V lost 2 bases to trimming and J lost 7 bases, with 11 bases between them. The CDR3 is 14 residues long. CDR3 residues: CASSLQGTPEKLFF. The CDR3 DNA follows: TGTGCCAGCAGCTTACAGGGGACTCCTGAAAAACTGTTTTTT.

This clonotype was observed a few times. The chain recombines TRBV19 with TRBJ2-3; TRBD2 agrees at 15 bases. Trimming removed 3 bases from V and 5 bases from J; junction bases left unmatched: 12. The V gene's germline CDR1 is LNHDA and CDR2 SQIVND (reference sequence). The CDR3 sequence is 19 residues long. DNA for the CDR3: TGTGCCAGTAGTATCACCGGACTAGCGGGAGGGCTTCCGGGAGATACGCAGTATTTT. This translates into CASSITGLAGGLPGDTQYF.

The table lists this clonotype with a few counts. One base away lies a much larger clone, so this may be a sequencing read error. CDR3 residues: CSVEDPVSGQRGETQYF. In DNA, the CDR3 is TGCAGCGTTGAAGATCCCGTTTCAGGACAGCGGGGAGAGACCCAGTACTTC. The chain combines TRBV29-1 with TRBJ2-5; a possible D gene is TRBD2 (7 bases). Germline assignment: CDR1 SQVTM and CDR2 ANQGSEA. CDR3 length: 17 amino acids. With 0 bases removed from V and 4 bases from J, the gap between germline ends came to 21 bases.

This clonotype was found many times. The V call is TRBV19, the J call TRBJ1-5, with TRBD1 matching 8 bases. Germline V gene data show CDR1 as LNHDA and CDR2 as SQIVND (reference sequence). CDR3 length: 13 residues. V was clipped by 9 bases and J by 4 bases; unmatched bases: 5. CDR3 coding DNA: TGTGCCAGCGGACAGGGCCAAAATCAGCCCCAGCATTTT. This sequence encodes CASGQGQNQPQHF.